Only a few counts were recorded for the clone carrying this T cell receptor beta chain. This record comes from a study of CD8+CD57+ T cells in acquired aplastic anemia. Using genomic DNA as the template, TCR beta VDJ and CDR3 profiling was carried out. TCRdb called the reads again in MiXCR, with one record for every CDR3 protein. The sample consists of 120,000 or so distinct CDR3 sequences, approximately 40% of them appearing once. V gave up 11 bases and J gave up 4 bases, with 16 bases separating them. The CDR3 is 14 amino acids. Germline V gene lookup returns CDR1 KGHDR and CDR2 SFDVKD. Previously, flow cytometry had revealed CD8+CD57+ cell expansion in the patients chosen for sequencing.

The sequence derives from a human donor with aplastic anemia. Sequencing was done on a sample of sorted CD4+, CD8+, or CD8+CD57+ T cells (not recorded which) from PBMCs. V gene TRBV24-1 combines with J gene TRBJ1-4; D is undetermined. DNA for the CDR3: TGTGCCAGCTCACCGGCCGATCGTAATGAAAAACTGTTTTTT. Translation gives CASSPADRNEKLFF.